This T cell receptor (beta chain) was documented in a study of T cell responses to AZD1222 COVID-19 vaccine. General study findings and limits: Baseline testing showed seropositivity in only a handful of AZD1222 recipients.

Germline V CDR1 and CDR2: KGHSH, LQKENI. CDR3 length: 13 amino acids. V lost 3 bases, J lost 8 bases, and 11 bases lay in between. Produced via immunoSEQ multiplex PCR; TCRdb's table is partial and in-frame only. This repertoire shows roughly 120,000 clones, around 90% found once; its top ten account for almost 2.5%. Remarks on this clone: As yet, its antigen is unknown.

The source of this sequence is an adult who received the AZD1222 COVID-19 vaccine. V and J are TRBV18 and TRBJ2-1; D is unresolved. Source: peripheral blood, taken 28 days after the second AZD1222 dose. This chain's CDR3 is CASSPGVSDEQFF. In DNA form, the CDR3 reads TGTGCCAGCTCACCCGGCGTAAGCGATGAGCAGTTCTTC.